This T cell receptor beta chain was recorded in a study of T cell responses to AZD1222 COVID-19 vaccine. Overall study findings and caveats: Across spike, vaccine-associated CD4 TCRs were found, dominant at 160-218 and 743-854. Within unmutated variant regions lay the reported targets of nearly half of spike-specific TCRs.

Clones were read by immunoSEQ multiplex PCR, and TCRdb kept only the in-frame ones, dropping some. Among about 110,000 clones, nearly 90% were seen once, and the ten largest hold about 2.5%. Germline V gene lookup returns CDR1 SGHTA and CDR2 FQGNSA. The V end was cut by 0 bases, the J end by 0 bases, with 3 bases between. The CDR3 runs to 13 residues. Pooling covered second doses at about 4 or about 12 weeks. This clone was counted a single time. Its specificity is not known. The same CDR3 can be traced to other DNA sequences in this sample. The sequenced sample was peripheral blood, obtained 28 days after the second AZD1222 dose. The rearrangement links TRBV7-2 to TRBJ2-7; D not certain. This receptor was taken from an adult who received the AZD1222 COVID-19 vaccine. CDR3 residues: CASSLAASYEQYF. The DNA for the CDR3 is TGTGCCAGCAGCTTAGCAGCCTCCTACGAGCAGTACTTC.